What follows are 18 T cell receptor beta chains derived from one specimen sequenced in a study of metastatic and nonmetastatic thyroid tumors. Thyroid surgery was performed in patients who had received no treatment beforehand. TCRdb reassembled clones from the PCR reads with MiXCR. The sample includes about 82,000 clones, approximately 12% seen only once; the top ten take roughly 8.2%. Sequencing was performed on tumor tissue. The receptor source for this set is a female donor with papillary thyroid cancer or a benign thyroid nodule (not recorded which). Some clones in this sample may be carry-over from other donors' samples.

This clone appeared many times. V usage is TRBV11-2 and J usage is TRBJ2-3; a possible D gene is TRBD1 (8 bases). Trimming stripped 6 bases from V and 3 bases from J, with 13 bases between. The CDR3 length is 14 residues. Germline lookup yields CDR1 SGHAT and CDR2 FQNNGV. The CDR3 sequence: CASRAGQVTDTQYF. CDR3 bases: TGTGCCAGCAGAGCGGGACAGGTTACAGATACGCAGTATTTT.

This clone was observed many times. The CDR3, as DNA: TGTGCCAGTAGTAGGTTAGGAGGGGGGTACGAGCAGTACTTC. It is translated as CASSRLGGGYEQYF. The rearrangement links TRBV19 to TRBJ2-7; tentatively, D is TRBD1 or TRBD2 (6 bases each). This CDR3 region has 14 residues. Trimming pared 4 bases from V and 4 bases from J, leaving 14 bases between. Germline lookup yields CDR1 LNHDA and CDR2 SQIVND (reference sequence).

The CDR3 here is CASSLAASGSQDTQYF. CDR3 DNA: TGTGCCAGCAGCTTAGCGGCTTCCGGGAGCCAAGATACGCAGTATTTT. V is TRBV7-2 and J is TRBJ2-3; weak D call: TRBD2 (6 bases). The CDR3 is made up of 16 amino acids. Germline loops: CDR1 SGHTA, CDR2 FQGNSA. With 0 bases removed from V and 5 bases from J, the gap between germline ends came to 15 bases.

There are a few counts of this clone. A much larger clone is a single base away; this may be a read error. The J gene is TRBJ2-7, the V gene TRBV5-6; 8 bases line up with TRBD2. Looked up from germline, CDR1 is SGHDT and CDR2 is YYEEEE. With V trimmed by 5 bases and J by 0 bases, 13 bases remained unmatched. This CDR3 is 17 amino acids long. CDR3 sequence (DNA): TGTGCCAGCAGAGCCCTAGGGGAGCGGGAGAGCTCCTACGAGCAGTACTTC. Its protein product is CASRALGERESSYEQYF. The variable domain in full, with the rest retrieved from reference TRBV5-6 and TRBJ2-7, is DAGVTQSPTHLIKTRGQQVTLRCSPKSGHDTVSWYQQALGQGPQFIFQYYEEEERQRGNFPDRFSGHQFPNYSSELNVNALLLGDSALYLCASRALGERESSYEQYFGPGTRLTVT.

This chain uses TRBV28 with TRBJ2-7, with a possible D match to TRBD1 (6 bases). This CDR3 comprises 14 residues. Deletions cut 3 bases from V and 3 bases from J, with 12 bases between. The germline V gene has CDR1 MDHEN and CDR2 SYDVKM. CDR3: CASSFRQGLYEQYF. The DNA for the CDR3 is TGTGCCAGCAGTTTTAGGCAGGGGCTCTACGAGCAGTACTTC.

This clone was seen repeatedly, ten times or more. The rearrangement joins TRBV24-1 to TRBJ2-3; unclear D gene. CDR3 length: 16 residues. Germline V CDR1 and CDR2: KGHDR, SFDVKD. The V end was cut by 1 base, the J end by 3 bases, with 13 bases between. The CDR3 sequence is CATSDFEGLGTDTQYF. The CDR3, as DNA: TGTGCCACCAGTGATTTTGAAGGATTGGGGACAGATACGCAGTATTTT.

In its sample, this clone was seen many times. The chain links TRBV12-3 or TRBV12-4 to TRBJ1-1; D gene unclear. The CDR3 loop spans 11 amino acids. Trimming cost V 6 bases and J 5 bases, with 7 bases left between them. The CDR3 here is CASRFSTEAFF. The DNA for the CDR3 is TGTGCCAGCAGGTTTTCTACTGAAGCTTTCTTT.

Concerning this clone: A much larger clone differs by one base, so this may be a read error. The chain employs TRBV24-1 and TRBJ2-1, with D unresolved. With 5 bases removed from V and 13 bases from J, the gap between germline ends came to 11 bases. Germline CDR1 is KGHDR and CDR2 is SFDVKD. CDR3 length: 11 residues. In nucleotides, the CDR3 is TGTGCCACCAGTGGTTCAGTGGATCAGTTCTTC. Translated: CATSGSVDQFF.

This clone has at least ten counts. This sequence joins TRBV5-1 and TRBJ1-1; tentatively, D is TRBD1 (6 bases). The CDR3 is 14 amino acids. V shed 5 bases and J shed 5 bases, with 16 bases lying between them. Germline CDR1 is SGHRS and CDR2 is YFSETQ. The CDR3 DNA is TGCGCCAGCAGAAAACAGGGAAGTGAAACTGAAGCTTTCTTT. It translates to CASRKQGSETEAFF.

This clone has a count of ten or more. The chain employs TRBV7-8 and TRBJ1-6; D is ambiguous. Deletions cut 1 base from V and 7 bases from J, with 20 bases between. Germline assignment: CDR1 SGHVS and CDR2 FQNEAQ. This CDR3 region has 18 residues. The CDR3 DNA follows: TGTGCCAGCAGCTTAGTTGGCTTGGACTTTGCGAGGAATTCACCCCTCCACTTT. Translated: CASSLVGLDFARNSPLHF.

This clone is a singleton in its sample. A much bigger clone sits one base away, suggesting this may be a read error. The rearrangement uses TRBV4-1 and TRBJ2-2; perhaps D is TRBD1 or TRBD2 (6 bases each). The V gene's germline CDR1 is MGHRA and CDR2 YSYEKL. The ends were cut back, 0 bases at V and 9 bases at J, with 17 bases in the middle. The CDR3 is 16 amino acids. In nucleotides, the CDR3 is TGCGCCAGCAGCCAAGAGCGTGGAGGAGGGGACAGGGAGCTGTTTTTT. It translates to CASSQERGGGDRELFF.

As to this clone: This may be a read error: a much more frequent sequence differs by one nucleotide. In this CDR3 the conserved last residue, phenylalanine or tryptophan, is missing, so a read error is likely. V and J are TRBV4-1 and TRBJ1-5; D gene unclear. The germline gives CDR1 MGHRA, CDR2 YSYEKL. CDR3 length: 14 residues. Trimming left V 1 base short and J 7 bases short, with 11 bases between. The CDR3 loop reads CASSQAGGGQPQHS. CDR3 sequence (DNA): TGCGCCAGCAGCCAAGCCGGTGGCGGACAGCCCCAGCATTCT.

In this sample, this clone turned up many times. The genes are TRBV5-1 and TRBJ1-1; TRBD1 agrees at 9 bases. The trim removed 7 bases at V and 2 bases at J, leaving 6 bases unmatched. Germline V gene lookup returns CDR1 SGHRS and CDR2 YFSETQ. The CDR3 contains 14 residues. The CDR3 DNA reads as TGCGCCAGCTATCTGGGACAGGGAAACACTGAAGCTTTCTTT. The encoded protein is CASYLGQGNTEAFF.

This sequence joins TRBV12-3 or TRBV12-4 and TRBJ2-4, with D possibly TRBD1 on 6 matching bases. The V end lost 6 bases, the J end lost 2 bases, and 14 bases lay between the germline ends. The CDR3 loop spans 15 amino acids. The DNA of the CDR3 is TGTGCCAGCAGGGACCAGGGGCTATCCAAAAACATTCAGTACTTC. Translating gives CASRDQGLSKNIQYF.

This clone was seen ten or more times. The chain links TRBV6-6 to TRBJ2-2, with TRBD2 matching 8 bases. Germline V lookup: CDR1 MNHNY, CDR2 SVGAGI (reference sequence). The junction had 4 bases not matched to a gene; V was cut back by 2 bases and J by 5 bases. The CDR3 is made up of 15 amino acids. In nucleotides, the CDR3 is TGTGCCAGCAGTTACCTTCTAGCGGGTACCGGGGAGCTGTTTTTT. Translated, it gives CASSYLLAGTGELFF.

The chain joins TRBV11-2 to TRBJ2-7; the match to TRBD2 covers 13 bases. The CDR3 consists of 19 residues. After removal of 4 bases from V and 2 bases from J, the junction contained 14 bases not matched to a gene. CDR1 SGHAT and CDR2 FQNNGV come from the germline V gene. The CDR3 protein is CASSSSWTSGSVGPYEQYF. In nucleotides, the CDR3 is TGTGCCAGCAGCTCGTCTTGGACTAGCGGGAGCGTGGGGCCCTACGAGCAGTACTTC.

This clone was counted at least ten times. The CDR3 DNA is TGCGCCAGCAGTGAGTGGGACAGGCAGTACGAGCAGTACTTC. Its protein product is CASSEWDRQYEQYF. V and J are TRBV10-2 and TRBJ2-7; 8 bases agree with TRBD1. Germline CDR1 WSHSY, CDR2 SAAADI. The length of the CDR3 is 14 residues. After removal of 1 base from V and 4 bases from J, the junction contained 3 bases not matched to a gene.

Turning to this clone: With a much larger clone just one base away, this may be a read error. This sample also contains other DNA sequences that code for the same CDR3. This sequence joins TRBV5-1 and TRBJ2-3, with D uncertain. The CDR3 consists of 15 residues. Trimming took 2 bases from V and 6 from J, leaving 16 bases between them. The germline V gene has CDR1 SGHRS and CDR2 YFSETQ. CDR3 region: CASSFERGSLDTQYF. The CDR3 bases are TGCGCCAGCAGCTTTGAGCGCGGAAGCTTGGATACGCAGTATTTT.